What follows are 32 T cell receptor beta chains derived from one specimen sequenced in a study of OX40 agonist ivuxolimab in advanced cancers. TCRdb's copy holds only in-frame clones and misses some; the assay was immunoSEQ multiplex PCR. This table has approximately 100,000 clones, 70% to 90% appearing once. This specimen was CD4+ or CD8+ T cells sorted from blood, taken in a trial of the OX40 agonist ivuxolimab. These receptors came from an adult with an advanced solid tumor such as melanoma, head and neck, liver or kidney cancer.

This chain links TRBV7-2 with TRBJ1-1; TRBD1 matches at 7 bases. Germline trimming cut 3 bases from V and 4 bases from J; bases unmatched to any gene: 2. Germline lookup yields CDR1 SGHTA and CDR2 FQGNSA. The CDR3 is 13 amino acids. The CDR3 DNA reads TGTGCCAGCAGCTTTGGACAGGTCACTGAAGCTTTCTTT. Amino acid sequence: CASSFGQVTEAFF.

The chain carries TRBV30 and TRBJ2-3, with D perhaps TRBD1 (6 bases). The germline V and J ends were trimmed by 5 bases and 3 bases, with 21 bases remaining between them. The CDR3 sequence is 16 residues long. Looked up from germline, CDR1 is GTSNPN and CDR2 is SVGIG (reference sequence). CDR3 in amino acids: CAWAPTGLLRTDTQYF. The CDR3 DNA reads TGTGCCTGGGCGCCGACAGGCCTTTTGCGGACAGATACGCAGTATTTT.

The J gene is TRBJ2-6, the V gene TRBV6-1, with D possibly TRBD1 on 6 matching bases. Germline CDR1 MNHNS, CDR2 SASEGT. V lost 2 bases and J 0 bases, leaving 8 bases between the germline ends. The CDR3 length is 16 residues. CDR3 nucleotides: TGTGCCAGCAGTGAAACAGGGAACTCTGGGGCCAACGTCCTGACTTTC. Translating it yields CASSETGNSGANVLTF.

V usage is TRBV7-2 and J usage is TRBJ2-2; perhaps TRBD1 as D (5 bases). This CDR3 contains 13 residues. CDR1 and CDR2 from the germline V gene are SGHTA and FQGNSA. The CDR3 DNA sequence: TGTGCGGCCCGAAGTCAGGGTACCGGGGAGCTGTTTTTT. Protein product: CAARSQGTGELFF.

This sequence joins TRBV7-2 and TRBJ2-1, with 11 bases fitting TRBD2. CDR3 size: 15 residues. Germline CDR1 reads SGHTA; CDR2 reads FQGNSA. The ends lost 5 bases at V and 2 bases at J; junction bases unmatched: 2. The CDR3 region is CASSNSGGAYNEQFF. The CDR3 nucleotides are TGTGCCAGCAGCAATAGCGGGGGGGCCTACAATGAGCAGTTCTTC.

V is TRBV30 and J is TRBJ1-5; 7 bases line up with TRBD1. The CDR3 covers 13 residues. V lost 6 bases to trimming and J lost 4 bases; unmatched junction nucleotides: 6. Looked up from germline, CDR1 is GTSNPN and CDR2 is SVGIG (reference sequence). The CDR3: CACAGQPNQPQHF. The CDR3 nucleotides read TGTGCCTGCGCGGGACAGCCGAATCAGCCCCAGCATTTT. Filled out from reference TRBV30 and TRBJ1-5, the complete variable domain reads SQTIHQWPATLVQPVGSPLSLECTVEGTSNPNLYWYRQAAGRGLQLLFYSVGIGQISSEVPQNLSASRPQDRQFILSSKKLLLSDSGFYLCACAGQPNQPQHFGDGTRLSIL.

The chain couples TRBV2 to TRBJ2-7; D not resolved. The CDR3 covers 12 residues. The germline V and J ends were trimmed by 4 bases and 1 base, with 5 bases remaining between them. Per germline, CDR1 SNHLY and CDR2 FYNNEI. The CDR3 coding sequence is TGTGCCAGCAGTGCGAGTTCCTACGAGCAGTACTTC. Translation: CASSASSYEQYF.

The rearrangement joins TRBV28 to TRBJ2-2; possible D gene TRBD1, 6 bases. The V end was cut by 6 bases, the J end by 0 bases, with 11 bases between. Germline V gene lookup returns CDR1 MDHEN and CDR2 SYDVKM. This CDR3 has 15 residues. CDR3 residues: CASSRDTPNTGELFF. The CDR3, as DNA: TGTGCCAGCAGCCGGGACACTCCGAACACCGGGGAGCTGTTTTTT.

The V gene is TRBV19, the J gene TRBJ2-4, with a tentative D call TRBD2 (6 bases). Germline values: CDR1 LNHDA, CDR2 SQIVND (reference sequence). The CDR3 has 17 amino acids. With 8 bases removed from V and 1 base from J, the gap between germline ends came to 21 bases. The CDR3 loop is CASALDGPAGAKNIQYF. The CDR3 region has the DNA TGTGCCAGTGCCTTGGACGGCCCCGCGGGGGCCAAAAACATTCAGTACTTC.

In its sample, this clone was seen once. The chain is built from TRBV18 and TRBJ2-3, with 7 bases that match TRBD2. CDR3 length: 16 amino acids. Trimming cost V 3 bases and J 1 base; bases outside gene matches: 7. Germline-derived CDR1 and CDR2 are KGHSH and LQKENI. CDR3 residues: CASSPETSLRTDTQYF. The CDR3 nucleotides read TGTGCCAGCTCACCTGAGACTAGCCTTCGCACAGATACGCAGTATTTT.

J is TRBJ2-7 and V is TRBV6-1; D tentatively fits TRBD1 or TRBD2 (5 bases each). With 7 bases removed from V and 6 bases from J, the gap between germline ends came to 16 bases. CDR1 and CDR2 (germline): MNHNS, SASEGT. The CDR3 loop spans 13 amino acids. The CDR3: CASIGTGFGEQYF. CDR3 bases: TGTGCCAGCATTGGGACGGGATTCGGCGAGCAGTACTTC.

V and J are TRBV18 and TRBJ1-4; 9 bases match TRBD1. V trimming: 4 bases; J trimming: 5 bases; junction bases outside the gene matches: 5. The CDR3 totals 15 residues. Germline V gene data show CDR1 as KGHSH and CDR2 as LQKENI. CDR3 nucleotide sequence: TGTGCCAGCTCACTGGGACAGGGCGTAAATGAAAAACTGTTTTTT. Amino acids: CASSLGQGVNEKLFF.

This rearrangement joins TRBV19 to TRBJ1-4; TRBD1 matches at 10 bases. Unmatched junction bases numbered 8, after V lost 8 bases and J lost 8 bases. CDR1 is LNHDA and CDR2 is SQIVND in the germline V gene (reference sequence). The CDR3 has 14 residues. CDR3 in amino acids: CASAPGQGKEKLFF. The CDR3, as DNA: TGTGCCAGTGCCCCGGGACAGGGGAAGGAAAAACTGTTTTTT.

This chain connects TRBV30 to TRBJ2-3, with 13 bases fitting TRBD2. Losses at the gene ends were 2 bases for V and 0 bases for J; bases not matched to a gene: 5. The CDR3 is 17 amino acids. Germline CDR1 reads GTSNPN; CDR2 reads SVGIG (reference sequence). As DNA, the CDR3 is TGTGCCTGGAGTTTAGGACTAGCGGGGGCTAGCACAGATACGCAGTATTTT. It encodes CAWSLGLAGASTDTQYF.

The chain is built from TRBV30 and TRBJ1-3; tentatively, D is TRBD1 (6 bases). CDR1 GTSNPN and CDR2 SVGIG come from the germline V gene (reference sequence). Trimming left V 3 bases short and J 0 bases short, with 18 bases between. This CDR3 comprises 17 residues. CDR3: CAWRFGIGGRSGNTIYF. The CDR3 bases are TGTGCCTGGAGGTTTGGTATTGGGGGCCGCTCTGGAAACACCATATATTTT.

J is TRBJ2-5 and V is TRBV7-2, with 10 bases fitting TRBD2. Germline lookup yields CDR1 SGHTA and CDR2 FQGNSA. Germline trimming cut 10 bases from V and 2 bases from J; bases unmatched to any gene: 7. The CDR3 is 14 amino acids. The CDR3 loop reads CATPPAGGQETQYF. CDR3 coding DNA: TGTGCCACCCCCCCAGCGGGGGGGCAAGAGACCCAGTACTTC.

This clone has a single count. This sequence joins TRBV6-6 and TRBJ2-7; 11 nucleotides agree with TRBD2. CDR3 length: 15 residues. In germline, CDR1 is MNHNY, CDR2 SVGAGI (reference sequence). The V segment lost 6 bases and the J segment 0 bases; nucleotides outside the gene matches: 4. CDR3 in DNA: TGTGCCAGCAGACTGACTAGCGGGGCCTCCTACGAGCAGTACTTC. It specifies CASRLTSGASYEQYF.

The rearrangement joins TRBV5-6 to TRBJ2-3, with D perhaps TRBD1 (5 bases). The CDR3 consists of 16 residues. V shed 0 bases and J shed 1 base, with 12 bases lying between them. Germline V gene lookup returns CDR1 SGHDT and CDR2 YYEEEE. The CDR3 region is CASSLGSRAGTDTQYF. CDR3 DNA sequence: TGTGCCAGCAGCTTGGGAAGCAGGGCCGGCACAGATACGCAGTATTTT.

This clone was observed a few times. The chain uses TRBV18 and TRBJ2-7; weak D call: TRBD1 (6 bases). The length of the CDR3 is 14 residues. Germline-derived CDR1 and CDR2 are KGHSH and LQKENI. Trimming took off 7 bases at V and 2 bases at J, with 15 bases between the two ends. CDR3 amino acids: CASFGVQGTYEQYF. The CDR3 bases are TGTGCCAGCTTTGGCGTACAGGGAACCTACGAGCAGTACTTC.

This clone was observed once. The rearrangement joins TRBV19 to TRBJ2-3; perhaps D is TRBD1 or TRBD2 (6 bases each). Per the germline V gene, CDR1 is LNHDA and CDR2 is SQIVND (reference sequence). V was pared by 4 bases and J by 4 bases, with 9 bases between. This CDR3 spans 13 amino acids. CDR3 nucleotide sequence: TGTGCCAGTAGTAAGGGGGAGGCAGATACGCAGTATTTT. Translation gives CASSKGEADTQYF.

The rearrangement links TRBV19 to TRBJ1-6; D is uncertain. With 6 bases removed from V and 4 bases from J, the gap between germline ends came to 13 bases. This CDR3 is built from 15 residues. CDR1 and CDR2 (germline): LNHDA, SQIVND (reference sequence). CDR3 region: CASREGARYNSPLHF. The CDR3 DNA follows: TGTGCCAGTAGAGAAGGAGCTAGATATAATTCACCCCTCCACTTT.

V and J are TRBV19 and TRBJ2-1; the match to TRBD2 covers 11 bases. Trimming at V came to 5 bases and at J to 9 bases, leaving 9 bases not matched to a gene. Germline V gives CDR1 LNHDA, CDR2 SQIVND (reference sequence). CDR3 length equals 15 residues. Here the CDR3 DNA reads TGTGCCAGTAGTTCGATCCCGGGACTAGCGGCTGAGCAGTTCTTC. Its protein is CASSSIPGLAAEQFF.

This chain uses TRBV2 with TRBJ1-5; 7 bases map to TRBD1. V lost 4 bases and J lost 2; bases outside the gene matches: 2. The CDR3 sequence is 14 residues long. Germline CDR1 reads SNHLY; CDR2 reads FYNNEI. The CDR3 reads CASSGQGGNQPQHF. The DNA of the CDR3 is TGTGCCAGCAGTGGACAGGGAGGCAATCAGCCCCAGCATTTT.

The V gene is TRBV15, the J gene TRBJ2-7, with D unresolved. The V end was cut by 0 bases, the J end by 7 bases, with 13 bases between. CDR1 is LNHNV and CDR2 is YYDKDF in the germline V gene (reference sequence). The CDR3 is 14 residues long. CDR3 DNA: TGTGCCACCAGCAGAGATACCCAGCGAAGGGAGCAGTACTTC. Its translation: CATSRDTQRREQYF.

The DNA of the CDR3 is TGTGCCTGGAGTTCCCTCTCTAATGAAAAACTGTTTTTT. Translation: CAWSSLSNEKLFF. V usage is TRBV30 and J usage is TRBJ1-4; D ambiguous. V shed 2 bases and J shed 3 bases, with 7 bases lying between them. There are 13 residues in the CDR3. The V gene's germline CDR1 is GTSNPN and CDR2 SVGIG (reference sequence).

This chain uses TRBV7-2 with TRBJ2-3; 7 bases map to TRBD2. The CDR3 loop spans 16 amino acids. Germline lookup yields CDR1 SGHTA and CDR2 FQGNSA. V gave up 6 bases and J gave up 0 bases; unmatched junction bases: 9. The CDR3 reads CASSFSGPTSTDTQYF. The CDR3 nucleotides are TGTGCCAGCAGTTTTAGCGGGCCTACTAGCACAGATACGCAGTATTTT.

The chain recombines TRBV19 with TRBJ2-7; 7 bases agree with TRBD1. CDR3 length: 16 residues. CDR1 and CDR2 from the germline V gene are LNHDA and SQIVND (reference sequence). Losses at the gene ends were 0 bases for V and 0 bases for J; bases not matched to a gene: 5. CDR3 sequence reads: CASSIDPGQSSYEQYF. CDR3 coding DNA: TGTGCCAGTAGTATAGATCCGGGACAGAGCTCCTACGAGCAGTACTTC.

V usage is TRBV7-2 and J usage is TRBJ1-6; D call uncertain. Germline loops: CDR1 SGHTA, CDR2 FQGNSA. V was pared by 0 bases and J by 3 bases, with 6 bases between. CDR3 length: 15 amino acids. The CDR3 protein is CASSLAGNYNSPLHF. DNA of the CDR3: TGTGCCAGCAGCTTAGCTGGGAACTATAATTCACCCCTCCACTTT. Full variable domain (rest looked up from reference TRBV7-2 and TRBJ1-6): GAGVSQSPSNKVTEKGKDVELRCDPISGHTALYWYRQSLGQGLEFLIYFQGNSAPDKSGLPSDRFSAERTGGSVSTLTIQRTQQEDSAVYLCASSLAGNYNSPLHFGNGTRLTVT.

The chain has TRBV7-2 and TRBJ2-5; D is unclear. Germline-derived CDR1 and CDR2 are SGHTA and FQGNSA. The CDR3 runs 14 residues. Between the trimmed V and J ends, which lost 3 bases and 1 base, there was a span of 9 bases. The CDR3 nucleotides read TGTGCCAGCAGCTTCTCAGAAATCCAAGAGACCCAGTACTTC. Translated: CASSFSEIQETQYF. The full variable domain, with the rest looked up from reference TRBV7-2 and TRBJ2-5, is GAGVSQSPSNKVTEKGKDVELRCDPISGHTALYWYRQSLGQGLEFLIYFQGNSAPDKSGLPSDRFSAERTGGSVSTLTIQRTQQEDSAVYLCASSFSEIQETQYFGPGTRLLVL.

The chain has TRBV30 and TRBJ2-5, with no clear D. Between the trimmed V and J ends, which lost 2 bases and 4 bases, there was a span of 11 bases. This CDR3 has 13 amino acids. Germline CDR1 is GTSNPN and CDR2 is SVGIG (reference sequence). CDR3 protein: CAWSWASGETQYF. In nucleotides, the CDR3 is TGTGCCTGGAGTTGGGCCTCGGGAGAGACCCAGTACTTC. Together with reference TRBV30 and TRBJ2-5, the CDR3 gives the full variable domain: SQTIHQWPATLVQPVGSPLSLECTVEGTSNPNLYWYRQAAGRGLQLLFYSVGIGQISSEVPQNLSASRPQDRQFILSSKKLLLSDSGFYLCAWSWASGETQYFGPGTRLLVL.

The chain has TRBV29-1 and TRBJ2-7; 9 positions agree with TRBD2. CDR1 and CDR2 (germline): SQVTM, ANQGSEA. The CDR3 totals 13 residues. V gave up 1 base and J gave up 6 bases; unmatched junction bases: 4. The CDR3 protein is CSVEGAGGSEQYF. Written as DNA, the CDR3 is TGCAGCGTTGAAGGGGCGGGGGGGTCCGAGCAGTACTTC.

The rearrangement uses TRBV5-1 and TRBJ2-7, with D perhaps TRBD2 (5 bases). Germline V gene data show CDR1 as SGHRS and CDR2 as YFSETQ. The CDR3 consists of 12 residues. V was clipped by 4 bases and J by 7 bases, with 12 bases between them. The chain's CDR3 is CASSLLSGEQYF. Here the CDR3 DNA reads TGCGCCAGCAGCCTGCTTTCGGGGGAGCAGTACTTC. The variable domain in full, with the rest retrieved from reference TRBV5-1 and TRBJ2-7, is KAGVTQTPRYLIKTRGQQVTLSCSPISGHRSVSWYQQTPGQGLQFLFEYFSETQRNKGNFPGRFSGRQFSNSRSEMNVSTLELGDSALYLCASSLLSGEQYFGPGTRLTVT.